The 11 T cell receptor beta chains below come from one sample, sequenced in a study of shared clonotypes between healthy human individuals. TCRdb keeps only in-frame clones here, not all; method: immunoSEQ multiplex PCR. Of roughly 2,500,000 clones in the sample, 93% are singletons; the top ten hold roughly 0.36%. The sequencing sample was made of naive CD4+ T cells from PBMCs. Subset denoted: CD45RA+ positively selected. Receptors were obtained from a man aged 18 to 29 in good health. Some clones in this sample may be carry-over from other donors' samples.

CDR3 in amino acids: CASSYSYSNEQFF. CDR3 nucleotide sequence: TGTGCCAGCAGTTACTCCTATAGCAATGAGCAGTTCTTC. V and J are TRBV6-5 and TRBJ2-1, with D unresolved. The CDR3 spans 13 residues. Germline V CDR1 and CDR2: MNHEY, SVGAGI. The ends were cut back, 0 bases at V and 6 bases at J, with 6 bases in the middle.

The chain is built from TRBV5-1 and TRBJ2-2; D may be TRBD2 (6 bases). CDR1 and CDR2 (germline): SGHRS, YFSETQ. Between the trimmed V and J ends, which lost 5 bases and 4 bases, there was a span of 12 bases. The CDR3 covers 14 residues. The CDR3 sequence is CASRGGGGTGELFF. The CDR3 bases are TGCGCCAGCAGGGGAGGTGGGGGCACCGGGGAGCTGTTTTTT.

This chain connects TRBV5-1 to TRBJ2-3; D might be TRBD2 (6 bases). The length of the CDR3 is 14 residues. From germline, CDR1 is SGHRS and CDR2 YFSETQ. Trimming took off 0 bases at V and 11 bases at J, with 16 bases between the two ends. CDR3 coding DNA: TGCGCCAGCAGCTTGGCTGGGTCGGGAGAGGGGCAGTATTTT. Protein sequence: CASSLAGSGEGQYF.

This sequence joins TRBV5-1 and TRBJ2-2; D is possibly TRBD1 or TRBD2 (5 bases each). Germline-derived CDR1 and CDR2 are SGHRS and YFSETQ. The V end was cut by 1 base, the J end by 1 base, with 8 bases between. The CDR3 loop spans 15 amino acids. CDR3 region: CASSLRDGNTGELFF. CDR3 nucleotide sequence: TGCGCCAGCAGCTTGAGGGACGGGAACACCGGGGAGCTGTTTTTT. Complete variable domain (other parts from reference TRBV5-1 and TRBJ2-2): KAGVTQTPRYLIKTRGQQVTLSCSPISGHRSVSWYQQTPGQGLQFLFEYFSETQRNKGNFPGRFSGRQFSNSRSEMNVSTLELGDSALYLCASSLRDGNTGELFFGEGSRLTVL.

This clone was counted a single time. This chain links TRBV5-4 with TRBJ2-2; D perhaps matches TRBD1 (7 bases). Deletions cut 5 bases from V and 5 bases from J, with 13 bases between. Germline V gene sequence: CDR1 SGHNT, CDR2 YYREEE (reference sequence). The CDR3 sequence is 14 residues long. The CDR3 coding sequence is TGTGCCAGCAGTCCAGGGGGGTTTACCGGGGAGCTGTTTTTT. Encoded protein: CASSPGGFTGELFF.

On this clone: This sample also contains other DNA sequences that code for the same CDR3. The rearrangement joins TRBV9 to TRBJ2-7; D ambiguous. Germline lookup yields CDR1 SGDLS and CDR2 YYNGEE. The CDR3 runs to 13 residues. V was shortened by 0 bases and J by 0 bases, with 4 bases between the two germline ends. CDR3 nucleotides: TGTGCCAGCAGCGTAGCGGGCTCCTACGAGCAGTACTTC. Translating it yields CASSVAGSYEQYF.

V is TRBV4-2 and J is TRBJ2-6, with D uncertain. This CDR3 has 13 residues. The germline V and J ends were trimmed by 8 bases and 4 bases, with 9 bases remaining between them. Germline CDR1 LGHNA, CDR2 YNFKEQ. CDR3 amino acids: CASGLPGANVLTF. As DNA, the CDR3 is TGTGCCAGCGGTCTCCCGGGGGCCAACGTCCTGACTTTC.

A single count supports this clone. This CDR3 is also generated by other DNA sequences in the sample. The chain uses TRBV7-9 and TRBJ2-3; a possible D gene is TRBD2 (6 bases). Deletions cut 5 bases from V and 1 base from J, with 7 bases between. Germline V gene lookup returns CDR1 SEHNR and CDR2 FQNEAQ (reference sequence). The CDR3 runs 13 residues. CDR3 in DNA: TGTGCCAGCAGCGCTAGCGGCACAGATACGCAGTATTTT. Translation gives CASSASGTDTQYF.

The V call is TRBV19, the J call TRBJ2-2, with D tentatively TRBD1 or TRBD2 (5 bases each). The germline V and J ends were trimmed by 1 base and 9 bases, with 24 bases remaining between them. This CDR3 spans 18 amino acids. Germline CDR1 reads LNHDA; CDR2 reads SQIVND (reference sequence). The CDR3: CASSIALGASSDRWELFF. The CDR3 nucleotides are TGTGCCAGTAGTATAGCTCTCGGGGCTAGCTCTGATCGGTGGGAGCTGTTTTTT. Combining the CDR3 with reference TRBV19 and TRBJ2-2 gives the whole variable domain DGGITQSPKYLFRKEGQNVTLSCEQNLNHDAMYWYRQDPGQGLRLIYYSQIVNDFQKGDIAEGYSVSREKKESFPLTVTSAQKNPTAFYLCASSIALGASSDRWELFFGEGSRLTVL.

The chain employs TRBV7-2 and TRBJ2-5; 9 nucleotides line up with TRBD2. The germline gives CDR1 SGHTA, CDR2 FQGNSA. The junction had 1 base not matched to a gene; V was cut back by 2 bases and J by 0 bases. The CDR3 length is 15 residues. The CDR3 bases are TGTGCCAGCAGCTTACTAGCGGGAAACCAAGAGACCCAGTACTTC. Protein: CASSLLAGNQETQYF.

This sequence joins TRBV21-1 and TRBJ2-3; the table calls TRBD1, which could not be checked here. TRBV21-1 is given as a pseudogene. The CDR3 has 14 residues. The CDR3 DNA sequence: TGTGCCAGCAGCGAGACACAGGGCCCCAGATACGCAGTATTT. It codes for CASSETQGPRYAVF.